Below, one TCR beta chain is given with its context. The sample originates from a study of patients and donors after allogeneic stem cell transplantation. The V gene end was trimmed by 1 base and the J gene end by 2 bases; junction bases not matched to a gene: 7. CDR1 and CDR2 from the germline V gene are LGHNA and YSLEER. CDR3 length equals 17 residues. TCRdb analysed the RT-PCR reads with MiXCR anew, one entry per CDR3 protein. This table has 160,000 or so distinct CDR3 sequences, more than 20% appearing once. This receptor was taken from a human donor who was either an allogeneic HSCT recipient or a stem cell or donor lymphocyte infusion donor (not recorded which). It is not recorded whose cells these are; they may come from a transplant donor. Sequencing was performed on blood, either unsorted or a sorted T cell fraction (not recorded which). The genes are TRBV4-3 and TRBJ2-7; TRBD2 agrees at 11 bases. This CDR3 reads CASSQAHTSGSAYEQYF. The CDR3 DNA is TGCGCCAGCAGCCAAGCCCACACTAGCGGGAGTGCCTACGAGCAGTACTTC.